This TCR beta chain was captured in a study of cytomegalovirus exposure and HLA in healthy donors. Study-level results: Reportedly, diagnosis of cytomegalovirus status by the classifier showed high specificity and sensitivity. The authors later found TCR association rates varying by HLA locus, with DRB1 most and HLA-C fewest.

V lost 4 bases, J lost 5 bases, and 6 bases stayed unmatched. The CDR3 consists of 16 residues. Per germline, CDR1 LGHNA and CDR2 YNFKEQ. This clone was seen more than once but under ten times. No antigen is known for it. At the DNA level, this CDR3 is encoded by other sequences in the same sample as well. Amplification used 60 Vbeta primers and 13 Jbeta primers. The data were produced by immunoSEQ multiplex PCR, yet TCRdb's version contains in-frame clones alone and is incomplete. In the table there are 100,000 to 150,000 clones, roughly 77% of which are singletons. V gene TRBV4-2 combines with J gene TRBJ2-3; TRBD2 matches 13 bases. The sequenced sample consisted of PBMCs. The receptor's source is a woman in her 30s in good health and CMV-seronegative. CDR3 sequence reads: CASSPRTSGSGDTQYF. CDR3 DNA: TGTGCCAGCAGCCCCCGGACTAGCGGGAGTGGAGATACGCAGTATTTT.